These T cell receptor beta chains were read from a single sample in a study of T-cell memory formation after mild COVID-19. Via MiXCR, TCRdb re-called the 5' RACE reads, giving one row per CDR3 protein. The repertoire holds fewer than 350,000 distinct CDR3 sequences, with 7.5% to 9.5% as singletons. Sequencing used PBMCs or a T cell subset sorted from them (not recorded which). Receptors originate from a man between 18 and 29 years old who had mild COVID-19 (a few samples of this study predate the infection). Cell type and time point are not known. Each CDR3 is given with its conserved first and last residue. Fields, in order: D gene, CDR3 length, clone size, V gene, J gene, CDR3 protein, CDR3 DNA. A D gene is named only where the DNA matches it firmly. Only some rows state a clone size, as once, few, many or a class for expanded clones.

>NA|16|NA|TRBV7-9|TRBJ2-7
CASSLASSGGPHEQYF
TGTGCCAGCAGCTTAGCAAGCAGCGGTGGGCCCCACGAGCAGTACTTC
>TRBD1|18|few|TRBV6-5|TRBJ1-6
CASSYAQTGGYFGSPLHF
TGTGCCAGCAGTTATGCCCAGACAGGGGGCTATTTCGGTTCACCCCTCCACTTT
>NA|14|NA|TRBV7-2|TRBJ1-1
CASSPQSGDTEAFF
TGTGCCAGCAGCCCACAAAGTGGAGACACTGAAGCTTTCTTT
>NA|16|NA|TRBV10-3|TRBJ2-6
CAISGTAGSGANVLTF
TGTGCCATCAGTGGTACCGCAGGCTCTGGGGCCAACGTCCTGACTTTC
>NA|15|NA|TRBV7-8|TRBJ2-4
CASSLPRLAKNIQYF
TGTGCCAGCAGCTTACCCAGACTAGCCAAAAACATTCAGTACTTC
>NA|15|NA|TRBV7-9|TRBJ1-2
CASSLGVPSNYGYTF
TGTGCCAGCAGCTTGGGGGTCCCCTCTAACTATGGCTACACCTTC
>NA|11|many|TRBV5-1|TRBJ2-7
CASSLTWEQYF
TGCGCCAGCAGCTTAACCTGGGAGCAGTACTTC
>NA|15|NA|TRBV9|TRBJ1-2
CASSWGQDGNYGYTF
TGTGCCAGCAGCTGGGGGCAGGACGGAAACTATGGCTACACCTTC
>TRBD1|13|few|TRBV27|TRBJ1-4
CASRGDSNEKLFF
TGTGCCAGCAGAGGGGACAGTAATGAAAAACTGTTTTTT
>NA|14|few|TRBV6-5|TRBJ2-7
CASSHGAGGYEQYF
TGTGCCAGCAGCCACGGGGCAGGAGGCTACGAGCAGTACTTC
>TRBD2|17|few|TRBV5-6|TRBJ2-7
CASSLGAAGPIGYEQYF
TGTGCCAGCAGCTTGGGGGCAGCGGGGCCGATCGGATACGAGCAGTACTTC
>TRBD2|20|NA|TRBV4-1|TRBJ2-1
CASSQQRGLTRWGSYNEQFF
TGCGCCAGCAGCCAGCAGCGGGGTCTCACACGATGGGGTTCCTACAATGAGCAGTTCTTC
>TRBD1|17|few|TRBV6-5|TRBJ2-2
CASRGTALGPNTGELFF
TGTGCCAGCAGGGGGACAGCTTTGGGTCCGAACACCGGGGAGCTGTTTTTT
>NA|13|many|TRBV10-3|TRBJ1-1
CAITQQEGTEAFF
TGTGCCATCACACAACAGGAGGGCACTGAAGCTTTCTTT
>TRBD2|16|few|TRBV7-2|TRBJ2-3
CASSISGGDGTDTQYF
TGTGCCAGCAGCATTAGCGGGGGGGATGGCACAGATACGCAGTATTTT
>NA|11|NA|TRBV19|TRBJ2-5
CATSTGETQYF
TGTGCCACGTCGACGGGTGAGACCCAGTACTTC
>NA|15|few|TRBV9|TRBJ2-3
CASSVQPMTGDTQYF
TGTGCCAGCAGCGTTCAACCCATGACCGGGGATACGCAGTATTTT
>NA|14|NA|TRBV18|TRBJ2-7
CASSRAATGYEQYF
TGTGCCAGCTCACGGGCTGCGACAGGCTACGAGCAGTACTTC
>NA|15|many|TRBV5-1|TRBJ1-4
CASSLDGGGKEKLFF
TGCGCCAGCAGCTTGGATGGCGGGGGGAAAGAAAAACTGTTTTTT
>NA|13|many|TRBV5-6|TRBJ2-5
CASSFGDGETQYF
TGTGCCAGCAGCTTCGGGGATGGAGAGACCCAGTACTTC
>NA|12|few|TRBV7-2|TRBJ1-1
CASSLVGPEAFF
TGTGCCAGCAGCTTAGTGGGCCCTGAAGCTTTCTTT
>TRBD2|14|NA|TRBV7-2|TRBJ2-4
CASSVLAGLVIQYF
TGTGCCAGCAGCGTACTAGCGGGGTTGGTCATTCAGTACTTC
>TRBD1|14|few|TRBV27|TRBJ2-7
CASSSTGVWVEQYF
TGTGCCAGCAGTTCGACAGGGGTTTGGGTCGAGCAGTACTTC
>TRBD1|17|many|TRBV15|TRBJ2-5
CATSRALTGTDRETQYF
TGTGCCACCAGCAGAGCCTTGACCGGGACAGACAGAGAGACCCAGTACTTC
>TRBD1|14|few|TRBV12-3/TRBV12-4|TRBJ2-7
CASSSRGTEVEQYF
TGTGCCAGCAGTTCCAGAGGGACAGAAGTCGAGCAGTACTTC
>NA|14|NA|TRBV10-2|TRBJ1-5
CASMIGISNQPQHF
TGCGCCAGCATGATTGGGATTTCCAATCAGCCCCAGCATTTT
>TRBD2|18|NA|TRBV5-3|TRBJ2-7
CARSGYSGAPLLPYEQYF
TGTGCCAGAAGCGGTTATAGCGGGGCCCCTTTACTCCCCTACGAGCAGTACTTC
>NA|12|NA|TRBV4-3|TRBJ1-6
CASSQDRSPLHF
TGCGCCAGCAGCCAAGATCGGTCACCCCTCCACTTT
>NA|14|few|TRBV12-3/TRBV12-4|TRBJ1-2
CASTLVGDQYGYTF
TGTGCCAGCACCCTTGTTGGTGACCAATATGGCTACACCTTC
>NA|19|many|TRBV7-2|TRBJ2-5
CASSQPWEGVGIPGETQYF
TGTGCCAGCAGCCAACCCTGGGAAGGCGTAGGGATCCCCGGAGAGACCCAGTACTTC
>NA|15|few|TRBV9|TRBJ2-3
CASSPSGQGRHTQYF
TGTGCCAGCAGCCCGAGCGGTCAGGGGCGCCATACGCAGTATTTT